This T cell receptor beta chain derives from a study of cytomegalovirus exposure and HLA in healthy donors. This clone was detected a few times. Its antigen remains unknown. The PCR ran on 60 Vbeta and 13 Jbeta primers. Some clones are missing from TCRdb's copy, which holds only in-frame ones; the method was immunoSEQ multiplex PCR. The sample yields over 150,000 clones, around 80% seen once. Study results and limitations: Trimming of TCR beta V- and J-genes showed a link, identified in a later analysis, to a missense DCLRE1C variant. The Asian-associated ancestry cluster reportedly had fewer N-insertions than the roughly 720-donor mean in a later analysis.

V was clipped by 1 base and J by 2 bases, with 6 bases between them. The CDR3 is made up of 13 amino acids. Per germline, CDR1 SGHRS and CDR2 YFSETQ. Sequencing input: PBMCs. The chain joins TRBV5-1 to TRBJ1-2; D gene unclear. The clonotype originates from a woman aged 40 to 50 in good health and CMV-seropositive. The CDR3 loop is CASSLTRNYGYTF. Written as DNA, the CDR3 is TGCGCCAGCAGCTTGACCAGGAACTATGGCTACACCTTC. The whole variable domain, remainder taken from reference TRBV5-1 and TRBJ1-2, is KAGVTQTPRYLIKTRGQQVTLSCSPISGHRSVSWYQQTPGQGLQFLFEYFSETQRNKGNFPGRFSGRQFSNSRSEMNVSTLELGDSALYLCASSLTRNYGYTFGSGTRLTVV.